These T cell receptor beta chains were read from a single sample in a study of neoadjuvant nivolumab and ipilimumab in lung cancer. Sequenced by immunoSEQ multiplex PCR; TCRdb stores in-frame clones only, minus some. In the table there are about 7,300 clones, around 83% of which are singletons. Sequenced here: tumor tissue, sampled after neoadjuvant nivolumab, alone or with ipilimumab, at or shortly before surgery. These receptors originate from an adult with non-small cell lung cancer. Each CDR3 is given with its conserved first and last residue.

length: 13
V: TRBV19
J: TRBJ1-5
CDR3: CASSSKVGQPQHF

length: 15
V: TRBV29-1
J: TRBJ2-5
CDR3: CSVDLGMRYRETQYF

length: 14
V: TRBV6-5
J: TRBJ2-5
CDR3: CASSYSDTKGTQYF

length: 13
V: TRBV11-3
J: TRBJ2-2
CDR3: CASKDRNTGELFF

length: 16
V: TRBV11-2
J: TRBJ2-2
CDR3: CASSLALRGNTGELFF

length: 14
V: TRBV6-4
J: TRBJ1-2
CDR3: CASRREQGRDGYTF

length: 16
V: TRBV6-5
J: TRBJ2-4
CDR3: CASSYSTGGAKNIQYF

length: 15
V: TRBV2
J: TRBJ1-6
CDR3: CASSDLAGTNSPLHF

length: 15
V: TRBV25-1
J: TRBJ1-4
CDR3: CASSDRGVSNEKLFF

length: 13
V: TRBV7-2
J: TRBJ2-3
CDR3: CASSLSGADTQYF

length: 13
V: TRBV30
J: TRBJ1-4
CDR3: CAWSRQINEKLFF

length: 12
V: TRBV27
J: TRBJ2-3
CDR3: CASSQFTDTQYF

length: 13
V: TRBV5-1
J: TRBJ2-4
CDR3: CASSGTAKNIQYF

length: 14
V: TRBV6-5
J: TRBJ1-2
CDR3: CASSNWDRGYGYTF

length: 12
V: TRBV30
J: TRBJ2-7
CDR3: CAWKRQFYEQYF

length: 15
V: TRBV7-6
J: TRBJ2-3
CDR3: CASSALASGIDTQYF

length: 13
V: TRBV7-9
J: TRBJ2-7
CDR3: CASSLAPGYEQYF

length: 15
V: TRBV2
J: TRBJ1-2
CDR3: CASSERGGGNYGYTF

length: 15
V: TRBV11-2
J: TRBJ1-5
CDR3: CASSLSYEGNQPQHF

length: 18
V: TRBV4-1
J: TRBJ1-6
CDR3: CASSQDWAHNSYNSPLHF

length: 15
V: TRBV7-8
J: TRBJ2-7
CDR3: CASDYRPGLAYEQYF

length: 15
V: TRBV7-9
J: TRBJ1-1
CDR3: CASSLAQQLNTEAFF

length: 14
V: TRBV7-2
J: TRBJ1-2
CDR3: CASSGDRGSFGYTF

length: 16
V: TRBV6-5
J: TRBJ1-6
CDR3: CASSYGLGSYNSPLHF

length: 12
V: TRBV6-1
J: TRBJ1-5
CDR3: CASSVGNQPQHF

length: 14
V: TRBV4-1
J: TRBJ1-1
CDR3: CASSLGYGITEAFF

length: 14
V: TRBV11-2
J: TRBJ1-2
CDR3: CASSSRQNSYGYTF

length: 14
V: TRBV30
J: TRBJ2-7
CDR3: CAWDVRPGPYEQYF

length: 15
V: TRBV14
J: TRBJ2-7
CDR3: CASSRGTVELYEQYF

length: 14
V: TRBV11-1
J: TRBJ2-7
CDR3: CASSHRGRNYEQYF

length: 13
V: TRBV18
J: TRBJ1-2
CDR3: CASSQWTGYGYTF

length: 14
V: TRBV5-5
J: TRBJ1-1
CDR3: CASSFDGRNTEAFF

length: 16
V: TRBV27
J: TRBJ2-2
CDR3: CASSLVQYANTGELFF

length: 13
V: TRBV7-2
J: TRBJ2-7
CDR3: CASSLVVTVEQYF

length: 12
V: TRBV11-3
J: TRBJ2-7
CDR3: CASSSSGYEQYF

length: 12
V: TRBV30
J: TRBJ1-1
CDR3: CAWSVHREEAFF

length: 14
V: TRBV6-1
J: TRBJ1-4
CDR3: CASSSGRRLEKLFF

length: 13
V: TRBV6-1
J: TRBJ1-2
CDR3: CASRRDRDYGYTF

length: 12
V: TRBV6-5
J: TRBJ1-6
CDR3: CASSRVGSPLHF

length: 18
V: TRBV5-1
J: TRBJ2-1
CDR3: CASSLLVPGLASYNEQFF

length: 15
V: TRBV6-5
J: TRBJ1-1
CDR3: CASSYGGTEYTEAFF